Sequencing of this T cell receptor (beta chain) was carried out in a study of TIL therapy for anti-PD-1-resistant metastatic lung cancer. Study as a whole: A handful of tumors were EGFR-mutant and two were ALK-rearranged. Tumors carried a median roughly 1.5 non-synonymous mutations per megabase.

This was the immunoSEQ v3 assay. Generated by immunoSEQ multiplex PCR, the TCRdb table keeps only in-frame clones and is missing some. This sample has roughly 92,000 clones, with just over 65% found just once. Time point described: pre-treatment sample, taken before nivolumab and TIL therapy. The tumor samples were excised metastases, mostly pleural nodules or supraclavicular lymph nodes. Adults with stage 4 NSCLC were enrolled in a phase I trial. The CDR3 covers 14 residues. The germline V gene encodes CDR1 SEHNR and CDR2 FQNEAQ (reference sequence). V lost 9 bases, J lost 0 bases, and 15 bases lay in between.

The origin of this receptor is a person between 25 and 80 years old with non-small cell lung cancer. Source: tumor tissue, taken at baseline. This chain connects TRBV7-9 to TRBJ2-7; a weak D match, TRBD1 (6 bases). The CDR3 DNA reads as TGTGCCAGTAGCAGGGGTCCAAGCTCCTACGAGCAGTACTTC. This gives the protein CASSRGPSSYEQYF.